The 30 T cell receptor beta chains below come from one sample, sequenced in a study of CD8+ T cells in alopecia areata. Sequencing used cDNA as its template, made by extracting RNA and reverse transcribing it. Measured with immunoSEQ multiplex PCR; TCRdb has only the in-frame clones, and not every one. The data show some 160,000 clones, with about three fifths seen just once and 36% held by the top ten. Sequenced: CD8+ T cells sorted from blood. The receptors stem from a human donor in good health.

The chain is built from TRBV11-2 and TRBJ2-1, with no clear D. This CDR3 region has 12 residues. CDR1 and CDR2 from the germline V gene are SGHAT and FQNNGV. Trimming pared 5 bases from V and 7 bases from J, leaving 9 bases between. CDR3 region: CASSPIGNEQFF. As DNA, the CDR3 is TGTGCCAGCAGCCCCATTGGTAATGAGCAGTTCTTC. Full variable domain (remainder filled in from reference TRBV11-2 and TRBJ2-1): EAGVAQSPRYKIIEKRQSVAFWCNPISGHATLYWYQQILGQGPKLLIQFQNNGVVDDSQLPKDRFSAERLKGVDSTLKIQPAKLEDSAVYLCASSPIGNEQFFGPGTRLTVL.

The chain is built from TRBV10-3 and TRBJ2-7, with D hard to call. The length of the CDR3 is 13 residues. The V end was cut by 2 bases, the J end by 0 bases, with 5 bases between. The germline V gene has CDR1 ENHRY and CDR2 SYGVKD. In DNA, the CDR3 is TGTGCCATCAGTGAGGAGGTCTCCTACGAGCAGTACTTC. This gives the protein CAISEEVSYEQYF.

The chain employs TRBV7-8 and TRBJ1-2; no definite D call. The V and J ends lost 1 base and 8 bases respectively, with 11 bases between them. This CDR3 region has 13 residues. Germline loops: CDR1 SGHVS, CDR2 FQNEAQ. CDR3 sequence reads: CASSLEGYSGYTF. Written as DNA, the CDR3 is TGTGCCAGCAGCTTAGAAGGGTATAGCGGCTACACCTTC.

This clone appeared a single time. The chain has TRBV19 and TRBJ1-1; no reliable D call. Germline loops: CDR1 LNHDA, CDR2 SQIVND (reference sequence). This CDR3 spans 13 amino acids. The germline V and J ends were trimmed by 5 bases and 1 base, with 8 bases remaining between them. The CDR3 loop is CASSGPANTEAFF. The CDR3 DNA follows: TGTGCCAGTAGTGGGCCCGCGAACACTGAAGCTTTCTTT.

The rearrangement links TRBV29-1 to TRBJ1-1; D ambiguous. The germline V and J ends were trimmed by 6 bases and 6 bases, with 11 bases remaining between them. Germline V gives CDR1 SQVTM, CDR2 ANQGSEA. The CDR3 is made up of 11 amino acids. As DNA, the CDR3 is TGCAGCGTACTGAGGTCGGCTGAAGCTTTCTTT. Protein sequence: CSVLRSAEAFF.

The chain links TRBV4-1 to TRBJ2-1, with 15 nucleotides matching TRBD2. The trim removed 2 bases at V and 4 bases at J, leaving 6 bases unmatched. The CDR3 spans 18 residues. Per the germline V gene, CDR1 is MGHRA and CDR2 is YSYEKL. The CDR3 loop reads CASSQTGLAGGSYNEQFF. The CDR3 DNA sequence: TGCGCCAGCAGCCAAACTGGACTAGCGGGAGGGTCTTACAATGAGCAGTTCTTC.

Concerning this clone itself: A read error may produce the germline difference seen at one junction end. This chain connects TRBV5-1 to TRBJ2-2; no clear D. The CDR3 contains 14 residues. Looked up from germline, CDR1 is SGHRS and CDR2 is YFSETQ. The CDR3 DNA reads as TGCGCCAGCAGTTTGGGTGTCGTTGCCGGGGAGCTGTTTTTT. This gives the protein CASSLGVVAGELFF. The whole variable domain, remainder taken from reference TRBV5-1 and TRBJ2-2, is KAGVTQTPRYLIKTRGQQVTLSCSPISGHRSVSWYQQTPGQGLQFLFEYFSETQRNKGNFPGRFSGRQFSNSRSEMNVSTLELGDSALYLCASSLGVVAGELFFGEGSRLTVL.

The chain combines TRBV5-4 with TRBJ2-2; D not certain. The V and J ends lost 0 bases and 7 bases respectively, with 7 bases between them. CDR1 and CDR2 from the germline V gene are SGHNT and YYREEE (reference sequence). CDR3 length: 13 residues. CDR3 region: CASSLGPSGELFF. CDR3 in DNA: TGTGCCAGCAGCTTGGGTCCAAGCGGGGAGCTGTTTTTT.

The chain employs TRBV6-5 and TRBJ2-5; D might be TRBD2 (5 bases). Germline CDR1 is MNHEY and CDR2 is SVGAGI. V shed 0 bases and J shed 2 bases, with 10 bases lying between them. The CDR3 length is 15 residues. Here the CDR3 reads CASSYSDGSQETQYF. In DNA, the CDR3 is TGTGCCAGCAGTTACTCAGATGGGAGTCAAGAGACCCAGTACTTC.

The chain carries TRBV27 and TRBJ2-3, with D perhaps matching TRBD2 (7 bases). CDR1 MNHEY and CDR2 SMNVEV come from the germline V gene (reference sequence). The CDR3 length is 17 residues. V dropped 5 bases and J dropped 2 bases, with 20 bases sitting between them. CDR3 sequence (DNA): TGTGCCAGCAGTGCGCAGATCGGGGGGCCCCACACAGATACGCAGTATTTT. Translated: CASSAQIGGPHTDTQYF.

The chain recombines TRBV7-9 with TRBJ1-5; weak D call: TRBD1 (5 bases). The CDR3 consists of 16 residues. CDR1 and CDR2 (germline): SEHNR, FQNEAQ (reference sequence). V lost 5 bases to trimming and J lost 3 bases, with 17 bases between them. Here the CDR3 DNA reads TGTGCCAGCAGCCACTCAGGGAGTACCAACAATCAGCCCCAGCATTTT. Encoded protein: CASSHSGSTNNQPQHF.

This chain connects TRBV5-1 to TRBJ1-2; D is possibly TRBD1 (5 bases). There are 12 residues in the CDR3. The V gene lost 4 bases and the J gene lost 8 bases, with 12 bases spanning the gap. CDR1 SGHRS and CDR2 YFSETQ come from the germline V gene. CDR3 loop: CASSTPGNGYTF. The CDR3 DNA is TGCGCCAGCAGCACTCCAGGGAACGGCTACACCTTC.

J is TRBJ2-7 and V is TRBV7-9; 8 bases fit TRBD2. The CDR3 sequence is 14 residues long. The ends lost 5 bases at V and 3 bases at J; junction bases unmatched: 6. The germline V gene encodes CDR1 SEHNR and CDR2 FQNEAQ (reference sequence). CDR3 sequence: CASSHSAGGYEQYF. The CDR3 coding sequence is TGTGCCAGCAGCCATAGTGCGGGGGGCTACGAGCAGTACTTC.

The chain has TRBV29-1 and TRBJ2-5; D remains ambiguous. CDR3 length: 11 amino acids. Germline V CDR1 and CDR2: SQVTM, ANQGSEA. Trimming removed 7 bases from V and 5 bases from J, with 11 bases in between. This CDR3 reads CSGGNGETQYF. Written as DNA, the CDR3 is TGCAGCGGCGGAAATGGGGAGACCCAGTACTTC.

This chain joins TRBV6-8 and TRBJ2-1, with 10 bases that match TRBD2. V gave up 10 bases and J gave up 5 bases; unmatched junction bases: 2. CDR3 size: 12 residues. From germline, CDR1 is MNHGY and CDR2 SAAAGT. The CDR3 loop is CATGLADNEQFF. In DNA, the CDR3 is TGTGCCACCGGACTAGCGGACAATGAGCAGTTCTTC.

V is TRBV29-1 and J is TRBJ2-7, with 7 bases that match TRBD1. Germline V lookup: CDR1 SQVTM, CDR2 ANQGSEA. The CDR3 has 13 residues. V trimming: 6 bases; J trimming: 5 bases; junction bases outside the gene matches: 10. CDR3 loop: CSVTGTAVHEQYF. CDR3 in DNA: TGCAGCGTAACCGGGACAGCAGTCCACGAGCAGTACTTC.

This clone occurred a few times. The chain recombines TRBV29-1 with TRBJ2-1; D call uncertain. This CDR3 has 13 amino acids. Trimming left V 5 bases short and J 4 bases short, with 12 bases between. Per the germline V gene, CDR1 is SQVTM and CDR2 is ANQGSEA. The CDR3 nucleotides are TGCAGCGTTATCGTGGTACGGTACAATGAGCAGTTCTTC. This codes for CSVIVVRYNEQFF.

The rearrangement joins TRBV14 to TRBJ2-7, with no clear D. The CDR3 length is 15 residues. V gave up 4 bases and J gave up 2 bases, with 15 bases separating them. Per germline, CDR1 SGHDN and CDR2 FVKESK. CDR3 residues: CASSLSQTPTYEQYF. The CDR3 DNA sequence: TGTGCCAGCAGCCTGAGCCAGACTCCGACCTACGAGCAGTACTTC.

The CDR3 sequence is CASSQVGEQYF. In nucleotides, the CDR3 is TGTGCCAGCAGCCAGGTAGGGGAGCAGTACTTC. This chain connects TRBV13 to TRBJ2-7, with no clear D. This CDR3 comprises 11 residues. V lost 5 bases and J 7 bases, leaving 9 bases between the germline ends. Germline CDR1 and CDR2: PRHDT and FYEKMQ (reference sequence). Using reference TRBV13 and TRBJ2-7 for the parts outside the CDR3, the full variable domain is AAGVIQSPRHLIKEKRETATLKCYPIPRHDTVYWYQQGPGQDPQFLISFYEKMQSDKGSIPDRFSAQQFSDYHSELNMSSLELGDSALYFCASSQVGEQYFGPGTRLTVT.

In this sample, this clone turned up many times. The CDR3 loop reads CASSPGGSGNTIYF. The CDR3 region has the DNA TGTGCCAGCAGTCCAGGGGGAAGTGGAAACACCATATATTTT. The chain combines TRBV7-9 with TRBJ1-3, with 7 bases lining up with TRBD1. Germline CDR1 and CDR2: SEHNR and FQNEAQ (reference sequence). The CDR3 loop spans 14 amino acids. Trimming took 6 bases from V and 3 from J; bases not matched to a gene: 5.

This rearrangement joins TRBV4-2 to TRBJ2-7, with TRBD1 matching 8 bases. Germline V gene lookup returns CDR1 LGHNA and CDR2 YNFKEQ. This CDR3 region has 14 residues. Unmatched junction bases numbered 8, after V lost 5 bases and J lost 5 bases. The CDR3 spells CASSDQGARDEQYF. DNA for the CDR3: TGTGCCAGCAGCGACCAGGGGGCGCGAGACGAGCAGTACTTC.

V usage is TRBV4-1 and J usage is TRBJ2-1, with D maybe TRBD1 (6 bases). The germline V and J ends were trimmed by 4 bases and 0 bases, with 13 bases remaining between them. The CDR3 covers 16 residues. Germline CDR1 is MGHRA and CDR2 is YSYEKL. The CDR3 spells CASSRGGRSSYNEQFF. The CDR3 DNA reads TGCGCCAGCAGCCGTGGGGGCCGTAGCTCCTACAATGAGCAGTTCTTC.

V usage is TRBV7-9 and J usage is TRBJ2-1; TRBD1 might be the D (5 bases). The V end lost 6 bases, the J end lost 7 bases, and 25 bases lay between the germline ends. This CDR3 is built from 17 residues. Germline CDR1 SEHNR, CDR2 FQNEAQ (reference sequence). The CDR3 here is CASSLRRQGSRPNEQFF. The CDR3 DNA reads TGTGCCAGCAGTCTACGAAGGCAGGGTTCGCGGCCTAATGAGCAGTTCTTC.

This chain joins TRBV29-1 and TRBJ1-2, with no clear D. Germline V gene data show CDR1 as SQVTM and CDR2 as ANQGSEA. The CDR3 has 12 amino acids. The V end lost 2 bases, the J end lost 6 bases, and 10 bases lay between the germline ends. In DNA form, the CDR3 reads TGCAGCGTTGAATACCGTGGCGATGGCTACACCTTC. Protein: CSVEYRGDGYTF.

The chain joins TRBV4-1 to TRBJ1-5, with D maybe TRBD1 (6 bases). Trimming took off 1 base at V and 5 bases at J, with 12 bases between the two ends. Germline assignment: CDR1 MGHRA and CDR2 YSYEKL. CDR3 size: 15 residues. CDR3 sequence: CASSQVQGPDQPQHF. CDR3 in DNA: TGCGCCAGCAGCCAAGTACAGGGCCCGGATCAGCCCCAGCATTTT.

The V and J genes are TRBV5-6 and TRBJ2-3; D unclear. Germline V gene sequence: CDR1 SGHDT, CDR2 YYEEEE. The V end lost 0 bases, the J end lost 0 bases, and 8 bases lay between the germline ends. The CDR3 is made up of 15 amino acids. This chain's CDR3 is CASSLALSSTDTQYF. The CDR3 DNA reads as TGTGCCAGCAGCTTGGCACTGTCCAGCACAGATACGCAGTATTTT.

The J gene is TRBJ2-7, the V gene TRBV29-1; D perhaps matches TRBD2 (6 bases). V gave up 0 bases and J gave up 2 bases, with 17 bases separating them. The germline V gene encodes CDR1 SQVTM and CDR2 ANQGSEA. The CDR3 consists of 16 residues. The CDR3 DNA follows: TGCAGCGTTGAAGATGAGGTCGGAGGGGCTCCCTACGAGCAGTACTTC. Amino acid sequence: CSVEDEVGGAPYEQYF.

This chain connects TRBV6-5 to TRBJ1-5; D gene unclear. CDR3 length: 14 amino acids. Germline V gene data show CDR1 as MNHEY and CDR2 as SVGAGI. V lost 2 bases and J lost 4, with 9 bases in between. The CDR3 nucleotides read TGTGCCAGCAGTTACGAAGGAGTTAATCAGCCCCAGCATTTT. Translating it yields CASSYEGVNQPQHF.

In DNA, the CDR3 is TGTGCCAGCAGTTACGATGGACAGGGGGAGCAGTACTTC. It codes for CASSYDGQGEQYF. The V call is TRBV6-5, the J call TRBJ2-7; 9 positions agree with TRBD1. The CDR3 totals 13 residues. Germline CDR1 MNHEY, CDR2 SVGAGI. The junction had 3 bases not matched to a gene; V was cut back by 2 bases and J by 7 bases.

This clone was counted between two and nine times. The chain is built from TRBV6-5 and TRBJ2-5, with D perhaps TRBD1 (6 bases). CDR1 and CDR2 from the germline V gene are MNHEY and SVGAGI. The CDR3 loop spans 13 amino acids. V was pared by 6 bases and J by 4 bases, with 12 bases between. The CDR3 here is CASSPDRRETQYF. The CDR3 nucleotides are TGTGCCAGCAGCCCCGACAGGAGAGAGACCCAGTACTTC.